The TCR beta chain described here comes from a study of type 1 regulatory T cells. TCRdb used MiXCR to reprocess the reads, holding one entry per CDR3 protein. Of roughly 62,000 distinct CDR3 sequences listed, 62% are singletons. Comments on this clonotype: Antigen: not known.

The clonotype was recovered from a human donor in good health. The material sequenced was cultured non-Tr1 T cells, either the whole culture or a sorted T cell fraction (not recorded which).

The CDR3, as DNA: TGCGCCAGCAGCCCGCGACTAGCGGGAGTCAATGAGCAGTTCTTC. Translated: CASSPRLAGVNEQFF. This chain links TRBV5-1 with TRBJ2-1; the match to TRBD2 covers 12 bases. The CDR3 contains 15 residues. Per the germline V gene, CDR1 is SGHRS and CDR2 is YFSETQ. J was trimmed by 6 bases and V by 4 bases; bases with no gene match: 5. The full variable domain, with the rest looked up from reference TRBV5-1 and TRBJ2-1, is KAGVTQTPRYLIKTRGQQVTLSCSPISGHRSVSWYQQTPGQGLQFLFEYFSETQRNKGNFPGRFSGRQFSNSRSEMNVSTLELGDSALYLCASSPRLAGVNEQFFGPGTRLTVL.